The sequence of this T cell receptor (beta chain) was determined in a study of Graves' ophthalmopathy and Graves' hyperthyroidism (dated by TCRdb to the late 2010s). Looking at the study overall: Peripheral blood was collected at initial diagnosis, prior to any treatment. To tell Graves' ophthalmopathy apart from Graves' hyperthyroidism, and to predict which patients would progress to ophthalmopathy, the study relied on TCR beta repertoire signatures. In total, 135 blood samples were TCR-sequenced: 43 ophthalmopathy, 75 hyperthyroidism and 17 hyperthyroidism-to-ophthalmopathy patients. To explore V-J signatures that separate ophthalmopathy from hyperthyroidism, a discovery set of about a hundred patients was enrolled, consisting of under 50 with ophthalmopathy and around 57 with stable hyperthyroidism. An independent validation cohort comprised around 19 hyperthyroidism patients and some 16 patients who later progressed from hyperthyroidism to ophthalmopathy. In about 6 hyperthyroidism patients, the T-cell repertoire of thyroid tissue was compared with the T-cell repertoire of blood. Once sampling was done, hyperthyroidism patients were given methimazole at a starting dose of 30 mg daily, while ophthalmopathy patients were given high-dose intravenous methylprednisolone. For training and testing, the approximately 92 patients in the discovery cohort were randomly divided in a 7:3 ratio. The research as a whole found: In cross-validation, the 13-signature model distinguished ophthalmopathy from stable hyperthyroidism with about 87% sensitivity and around 81% specificity, and in the test set the corresponding values were roughly 80% and 76%. Among expanded thyroid clonotypes with frequency above 0.001, most also showed up in blood, which suggests that blood repertoires may reflect the thyroid immune response. No statistical method was used to predetermine the sample size, and group allocation was not hidden from the investigators. In validation, the model predicted ophthalmopathy progression with about 71% sensitivity and about 77% specificity; some 13 predicted patients were CT-confirmed with GO in a median of about 6.1 months.

This clonotype was picked up many times. This receptor's antigen is unknown. No per-base quality is available; no much larger clone lies one base away. For repertoire sequencing, the TCR beta CDR3 regions were amplified from RNA transcripts. A first-round RT-PCR used HTBI primers with the Qiagen OneStep RT-PCR kit, followed by a second-round multiplex PCR, size selection and purification. The libraries underwent paired-end sequencing with 100 bp reads on an Illumina HiSeq2000. The study's own analysis went as follows. SOAPnuke was used to process the reads, throwing out any read that had adapters, had uncalled bases, had a mean Phred below 15, or lacked an exact constant-primer or identifier match. COPE v1.2.5 was used to merge high-quality paired reads. Each unique nucleotide sequence was treated as a clonotype, and MiTCR v1.1 was used to align the clonotypes to the IMGT TRB V, D and J references. Only V-J combinations with frequency above 0.0001 were analysed, covering more than 99% of repertoires. For each V-J combination, a TCR clonal expansion and chaos score was defined as the ratio of F50 clonal expansion to chaos observed in the TCRdist matrix. Welch's t-statistics and random forest were used to narrow the features down to more than 10 V-J combinations, which were then fed into a naive Bayes classifier. The Morisita-Horn index was used to measure how similar the thyroid and blood repertoires were. TCRdb applied fastp at Q25 and MiXCR to the public reads, then kept only in-frame beta chains. Each CDR3 protein appears once, grouped with its most common genes and DNA. These V and J calls originate from TCRdb's pipeline instead of the authors' own analysis. For this sample the table gives 350,000 to 450,000 distinct CDR3 sequences, of which approximately 16% were detected only once. Roughly 1.5% of the sample is in the top ten clones.

The cysteine opens and the phenylalanine closes a CDR3 of 16 amino acids. Only the CDR3 part of the read is kept: 48 bases, read in frame from the first base. From the germline V gene, CDR1 is SGHVS and CDR2 is FQNEAQ. V loses 1 base at its end and J loses 5 bases; junction bases beyond the gene matches: 9. Ophthalmopathy patients were characterized by moderately to severely active disease, a Clinical Activity Score of at least 3, a NOSPECS grade of at least 4, and a disease duration under 3 months. Patients were excluded if they had other autoimmune diseases, uncontrolled infections, pregnancy or lactation. Diagnosis was based on clinical symptoms, serum thyroxine, TRAb, thyroid ultrasound and orbital computed tomography. Ficoll-Paque density gradient centrifugation was used to isolate PBMCs from 9.5 to 10 ml of fresh peripheral blood. Total RNA was extracted with Trizol reagent and quality-checked on an Agilent 2100 Bioanalyzer.

Sequenced input: peripheral blood. This TCR was sampled from a woman aged 18-30 years with Graves' ophthalmopathy. Donor details come from another sample of the same person, matched by shared clones. The sequence is built from TRBV7-8 and TRBJ2-5, and 8 junctional nucleotides match TRBD1. The DNA is as follows: TGTGCCAGCAGCTTAGGTTCAGGGGGCGATTTTGAGACCCAGTACTTC. It encodes CASSLGSGGDFETQYF.